The 14 T cell receptor beta chains in this list originate from one sample, sequenced in a study of monozygotic twins with inflammatory bowel disease. TCRdb processed the 5' RACE reads again and assigns one entry to each CDR3 protein, with no DNA. The listing records roughly 90,000 distinct CDR3 sequences. Input material: blood. These receptors came from a human donor with ulcerative colitis or Crohn's disease, or a healthy co-twin of an affected twin (not recorded which).

V is TRBV10-3 and J is TRBJ1-3; TCRdb gives TRBD1 as the D gene, but with no DNA this cannot be confirmed. Germline-derived CDR1 and CDR2 are ENHRY and SYGVKD. The CDR3 spans 16 residues. CDR3: CAISQGQLHSGNTIYF.

This chain joins TRBV18 and TRBJ2-2; lacking DNA, the TRBD1 call made by TCRdb goes unchecked. Looked up from germline, CDR1 is KGHSH and CDR2 is LQKENI. This CDR3 has 16 residues. CDR3 amino acids: CASSPSLTGGTGELFF.

The chain has TRBV7-9 and TRBJ1-1; TCRdb picks TRBD1, but there is no DNA to check that call. The germline gives CDR1 SEHNR, CDR2 FQNEAQ (reference sequence). The CDR3 contains 13 residues. CDR3 in amino acids: CASSLPGADEAFF. The variable domain in full, completed from reference TRBV7-9 and TRBJ1-1, reads DTGVSQNPRHKITKRGQNVTFRCDPISEHNRLYWYRQTLGQGPEFLTYFQNEAQLEKSRLLSDRFSAERPKGSFSTLEIQRTEQGDSAMYLCASSLPGADEAFFGQGTRLTVV.

The chain links TRBV15 to TRBJ1-5; with no DNA, the TCRdb D assignment of TRBD1 cannot be verified. Germline V CDR1 and CDR2: LNHNV, YYDKDF (reference sequence). This CDR3 has 21 amino acids. The CDR3 reads CATSRVGGGNRNRISNQPQHF.

The V gene is TRBV7-9, the J gene TRBJ1-3; lacking DNA, the TRBD1 call made by TCRdb goes unchecked. Germline-derived CDR1 and CDR2 are SEHNR and FQNEAQ (reference sequence). This CDR3 comprises 16 residues. CDR3 loop: CASSLLAGSLRDTIYF.

V is TRBV20-1 and J is TRBJ1-1. Germline V CDR1 and CDR2: DFQATT, SNEGSKA (reference sequence). This CDR3 spans 12 amino acids. The CDR3 loop is CSAFRLGTEAFF.

This chain links TRBV7-8 with TRBJ2-3; absent DNA, TCRdb's TRBD2 call cannot be checked. Germline V CDR1 and CDR2: SGHVS, FQNEAQ. The CDR3 consists of 16 residues. CDR3 loop: CASSFGTSGGPDTQYF.

The chain uses TRBV7-9 and TRBJ2-1. CDR3 length: 11 residues. In germline, CDR1 is SEHNR, CDR2 FQNEAQ (reference sequence). CDR3 residues: CASSLNDEQFF.

The chain employs TRBV6-5 and TRBJ1-2; with no DNA, the TCRdb D assignment of TRBD1 cannot be verified. CDR3 size: 14 residues. Per the germline V gene, CDR1 is MNHEY and CDR2 is SVGAGI. This CDR3 reads CASSYGRGIYGYTF.

The chain is built from TRBV2 and TRBJ2-5; TCRdb indicates TRBD1, and absent DNA this call remains unverified. The CDR3 covers 17 residues. Looked up from germline, CDR1 is SNHLY and CDR2 is FYNNEI. The CDR3 reads CASKRGGPRVGGETQYF.

The chain joins TRBV7-9 to TRBJ1-1; the TRBD1 assignment by TCRdb is unverifiable without DNA. CDR3 length equals 14 residues. Germline V gene sequence: CDR1 SEHNR, CDR2 FQNEAQ (reference sequence). CDR3 region: CASSFTGLNTEAFF.

The V call is TRBV19, the J call TRBJ1-5; without DNA, the TCRdb call of TRBD1 cannot be checked. Germline CDR1 LNHDA, CDR2 SQIVND (reference sequence). The CDR3 totals 15 residues. The CDR3 loop is CASSIGGGSRQPQHF. Supplemented by reference TRBV19 and TRBJ1-5, the full variable domain reads DGGITQSPKYLFRKEGQNVTLSCEQNLNHDAMYWYRQDPGQGLRLIYYSQIVNDFQKGDIAEGYSVSREKKESFPLTVTSAQKNPTAFYLCASSIGGGSRQPQHFGDGTRLSIL.

The chain is built from TRBV20-1 and TRBJ1-5; absent DNA, TCRdb's TRBD1 call cannot be checked. This CDR3 comprises 16 residues. Germline-derived CDR1 and CDR2 are DFQATT and SNEGSKA (reference sequence). The CDR3 sequence: CSAMVGRGRVEQPQHF.

The chain carries TRBV5-5 and TRBJ2-5; TCRdb picks TRBD2, but there is no DNA to check that call. The length of the CDR3 is 15 residues. In germline, CDR1 is SGHKS, CDR2 YYEKEE (reference sequence). CDR3 region: CASSLSGGLGETQYF.